This entry lists 20 T cell receptor beta chains sequenced from one sample in a study of T cells after yellow fever vaccination. Via MiXCR, TCRdb re-called the 5' RACE reads, giving one row per CDR3 protein. The table includes some 550,000 distinct CDR3 sequences, 15% to 20% detected once. This material consisted of PBMCs, taken 15 days after the yellow fever booster vaccination. Receptors originate from a man between 25 and 39 years old who received the YFV17D yellow fever vaccine.

This clonotype turned up a few times. The chain couples TRBV20-1 to TRBJ2-7; TRBD2 agrees at 10 bases. The CDR3 runs 15 residues. Losses at the gene ends were 0 bases for V and 3 bases for J; bases not matched to a gene: 5. Germline CDR1 and CDR2: DFQATT and SNEGSKA (reference sequence). In DNA, the CDR3 is TGCAGTGCTAGAGAACCGAGCGGGAGGGGCTACGAGCAGTACTTC. Protein sequence: CSAREPSGRGYEQYF.

The chain has TRBV15 and TRBJ2-2, with a weak D call TRBD1 (5 bases). The CDR3 has 15 residues. Germline assignment: CDR1 LNHNV and CDR2 YYDKDF (reference sequence). The V end was cut by 7 bases, the J end by 1 base, with 13 bases between. The CDR3, as DNA: TGTGCCACCAAACAGCAGGACAAGAACACCGGGGAGCTGTTTTTT. Translating it yields CATKQQDKNTGELFF.

The V call is TRBV7-9, the J call TRBJ1-4; tentatively, D is TRBD1 (6 bases). CDR1 and CDR2 from the germline V gene are SEHNR and FQNEAQ (reference sequence). The CDR3 loop spans 15 amino acids. V dropped 4 bases and J dropped 8 bases, with 17 bases sitting between them. CDR3 protein: CASSSRQEIYEKLFF. The DNA of the CDR3 is TGTGCCAGCAGCTCCAGACAGGAGATTTACGAAAAACTGTTTTTT.

This clonotype appeared a few times. CDR3 sequence reads: CSVGEGQANYGYTF. The CDR3 DNA is TGCAGCGTTGGGGAGGGCCAAGCTAACTATGGCTACACCTTC. V usage is TRBV29-1 and J usage is TRBJ1-2; D is uncertain. Germline V gene sequence: CDR1 SQVTM, CDR2 ANQGSEA. The CDR3 covers 14 residues. Trimming pared 4 bases from V and 0 bases from J, leaving 12 bases between.

The chain carries TRBV5-1 and TRBJ2-7, with D possibly being TRBD1 (6 bases). Trimming removed 0 bases at V and 9 bases at J, with 13 bases between. The CDR3 has 13 residues. CDR1 and CDR2 (germline): SGHRS, YFSETQ. The CDR3 sequence is CASSLDRVGGQYF. DNA for the CDR3: TGCGCCAGCAGCTTGGACAGGGTTGGCGGGCAGTACTTC.

The chain is built from TRBV23-1 and TRBJ2-5, with 10 bases aligning to TRBD1. TRBV23-1 is an open reading frame whose function is uncertain. V lost 6 bases to trimming and J lost 4 bases; unmatched junction nucleotides: 8. This CDR3 spans 15 amino acids. The CDR3: CASSRDRGGGETQYF. In DNA form, the CDR3 reads TGCGCCAGCAGCCGGGACAGGGGAGGCGGAGAGACCCAGTACTTC.

The sample holds a few counts of this clonotype. V gene TRBV7-2 combines with J gene TRBJ2-7; D is possibly TRBD1 (6 bases). The CDR3 runs 14 residues. Germline values: CDR1 SGHTA, CDR2 FQGNSA. Trimming took off 5 bases at V and 6 bases at J, with 17 bases between the two ends. The CDR3 DNA follows: TGTGCCAGCAGCCGTACGTCAGGGGTTCCCGAGCAGTACTTC. Protein: CASSRTSGVPEQYF.

This clonotype came up many times. The V and J genes are TRBV29-1 and TRBJ2-1; the D is unclear. Trimming cost V 6 bases and J 9 bases, with 18 bases left between them. There are 13 residues in the CDR3. CDR1 is SQVTM, CDR2 ANQGSEA, per germline. In DNA form, the CDR3 reads TGCAGCGTGGGCATGGGTGCGGTATTTGAGCAGTTCTTC. As protein: CSVGMGAVFEQFF.

This chain joins TRBV3-1 and TRBJ1-1; D is unclear. Germline-derived CDR1 and CDR2 are LGHDT and YNNKEL (reference sequence). Trimming pared 2 bases from V and 1 base from J, leaving 8 bases between. The CDR3 is 14 amino acids. The CDR3 protein is CASSQRRQNTEAFF. The DNA of the CDR3 is TGTGCCAGCAGCCAACGGCGGCAGAACACTGAAGCTTTCTTT.

The rearrangement uses TRBV12-3 or TRBV12-4 and TRBJ2-7; 12 nucleotides match TRBD2. J was trimmed by 6 bases and V by 1 base; bases with no gene match: 7. This CDR3 contains 16 residues. The CDR3 DNA is TGTGCCAGCAGTTTAGGGCTAGCGGGAGGGCGTAGCGAGCAGTACTTC. Residues: CASSLGLAGGRSEQYF.

This clonotype was seen a single time. The chain recombines TRBV20-1 with TRBJ2-2; D is ambiguous. CDR1 and CDR2 (germline): DFQATT, SNEGSKA (reference sequence). The CDR3 runs to 14 residues. The ends were cut back, 0 bases at V and 2 bases at J, with 7 bases in the middle. The CDR3 bases are TGCAGTGCTAGAGATCGGTTCAACACCGGGGAGCTGTTTTTT. Translating gives CSARDRFNTGELFF.

The rearrangement links TRBV15 to TRBJ2-7; TRBD1 agrees at 8 bases. V was clipped by 4 bases and J by 2 bases; unmatched bases: 4. Per the germline V gene, CDR1 is LNHNV and CDR2 is YYDKDF (reference sequence). The CDR3 sequence is 14 residues long. CDR3 sequence (DNA): TGTGCCACCAGCACCCGACAGGGGCCCTACGAGCAGTACTTC. It specifies CATSTRQGPYEQYF.

The sample holds a few counts of this clonotype. The chain joins TRBV28 to TRBJ2-1; tentatively, D is TRBD2 (5 bases). V was clipped by 4 bases and J by 1 base, with 8 bases between them. The germline gives CDR1 MDHEN, CDR2 SYDVKM. The length of the CDR3 is 14 residues. The CDR3 region is CASSWPGSYNEQFF. In nucleotides, the CDR3 is TGTGCCAGCAGTTGGCCGGGGTCCTACAATGAGCAGTTCTTC.

This clonotype was observed at least ten times. The chain joins TRBV12-3 or TRBV12-4 to TRBJ1-1, with D unresolved. V was cut by 6 bases and J by 7 bases, with 15 bases left in between. The CDR3 covers 13 residues. CDR3 sequence reads: CASSPLEPFEAFF. The CDR3 nucleotides read TGTGCCAGCAGCCCCCTCGAGCCGTTTGAAGCTTTCTTT.

This clonotype was counted a few times. J is TRBJ2-5 and V is TRBV7-2, with 7 bases lining up with TRBD1. With V trimmed by 5 bases and J by 4 bases, 10 bases remained unmatched. The CDR3 contains 15 residues. Germline assignment: CDR1 SGHTA and CDR2 FQGNSA. This chain's CDR3 is CASSVGGAGGETQYF. Here the CDR3 DNA reads TGTGCCAGCAGCGTAGGGGGCGCGGGTGGAGAGACCCAGTACTTC.

This rearrangement joins TRBV7-2 to TRBJ2-7, with D perhaps being TRBD1 or TRBD2 (5 bases each). V shed 5 bases and J shed 7 bases, with 12 bases lying between them. CDR1 is SGHTA and CDR2 is FQGNSA in the germline V gene. The CDR3 consists of 12 residues. The CDR3: CASSTGTREQYF. In DNA form, the CDR3 reads TGTGCCAGCAGCACCGGGACGAGGGAGCAGTACTTC.

The V and J genes are TRBV4-2 and TRBJ2-3; TRBD2 might be the D (6 bases). The CDR3 length is 12 residues. With 5 bases removed from V and 4 bases from J, the gap between germline ends came to 7 bases. The germline V gene has CDR1 LGHNA and CDR2 YNFKEQ. This CDR3 is CASSGGSDTQYF. CDR3 sequence (DNA): TGTGCCAGCAGCGGAGGGTCAGATACGCAGTATTTT.

This clonotype was counted only a few times. V usage is TRBV4-3 and J usage is TRBJ1-6, with D uncertain. CDR1 is LGHNA and CDR2 is YSLEER in the germline V gene. Trimming removed 7 bases at V and 7 bases at J, with 11 bases between. The CDR3 totals 13 residues. CDR3 amino acids: CASKGKANSPLHF. The CDR3 bases are TGCGCCAGCAAAGGGAAGGCGAATTCACCCCTCCACTTT.

The chain has TRBV3-1 and TRBJ2-1; TRBD2 aligns across 10 bases. The length of the CDR3 is 16 residues. Looked up from germline, CDR1 is LGHDT and CDR2 is YNNKEL (reference sequence). V lost 0 bases, J lost 12 bases, and 11 bases stayed unmatched. In nucleotides, the CDR3 is TGTGCCAGCAGCCAAGAGGCGCTAGCGGGAGTAGGTCGGCAGTTCTTC. Translation: CASSQEALAGVGRQFF.

The chain links TRBV29-1 to TRBJ2-1; 7 bases are a match to TRBD1. J was trimmed by 0 bases and V by 5 bases; bases with no gene match: 7. The CDR3 length is 15 residues. Germline assignment: CDR1 SQVTM and CDR2 ANQGSEA. The CDR3 DNA reads TGCAGCGTTAAAAAGGGACAGAGCTCCTACAATGAGCAGTTCTTC. Protein sequence: CSVKKGQSSYNEQFF.